This T cell receptor (beta chain) was identified in a study of T cell responses to AZD1222 COVID-19 vaccine. Only in-frame clones appear in the TCRdb table, and some are missing; sequencing was by immunoSEQ multiplex PCR. Of 110,000 to 150,000 clones listed, approximately 90% were seen once; the top ten hold around 3.3%. Germline loops: CDR1 SGHRS, CDR2 YFSETQ. V was pared by 4 bases and J by 0 bases, with 8 bases of the junction left unmatched. The length of the CDR3 is 17 residues. Source: peripheral blood, taken 28 days after the second AZD1222 dose. This sequence joins TRBV5-1 and TRBJ2-1; 9 bases map to TRBD1. The sequence was obtained from an adult who received the AZD1222 COVID-19 vaccine. CDR3 nucleotide sequence: TGCGCCAGCAGCCCCGGACAGGGGAGTCCCTCCTACAATGAGCAGTTCTTC. It is translated as CASSPGQGSPSYNEQFF.